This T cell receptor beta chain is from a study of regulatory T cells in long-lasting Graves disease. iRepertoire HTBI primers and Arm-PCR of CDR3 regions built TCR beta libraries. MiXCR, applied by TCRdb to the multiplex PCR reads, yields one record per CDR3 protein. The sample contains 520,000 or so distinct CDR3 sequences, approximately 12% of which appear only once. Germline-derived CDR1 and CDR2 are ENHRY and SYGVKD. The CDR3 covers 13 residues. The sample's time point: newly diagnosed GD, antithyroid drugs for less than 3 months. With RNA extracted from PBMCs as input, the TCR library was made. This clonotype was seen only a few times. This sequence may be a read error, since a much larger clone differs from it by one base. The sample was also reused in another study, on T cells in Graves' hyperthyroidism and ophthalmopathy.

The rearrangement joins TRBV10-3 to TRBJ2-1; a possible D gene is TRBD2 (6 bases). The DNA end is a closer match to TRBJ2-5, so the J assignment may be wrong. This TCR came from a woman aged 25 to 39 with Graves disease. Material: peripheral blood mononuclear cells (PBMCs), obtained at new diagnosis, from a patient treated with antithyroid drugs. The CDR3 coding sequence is TGTGCCATCAGTACGGGGGTCCAAGAGACCCAGTACTTC. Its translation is CAISTGVQETQYF.